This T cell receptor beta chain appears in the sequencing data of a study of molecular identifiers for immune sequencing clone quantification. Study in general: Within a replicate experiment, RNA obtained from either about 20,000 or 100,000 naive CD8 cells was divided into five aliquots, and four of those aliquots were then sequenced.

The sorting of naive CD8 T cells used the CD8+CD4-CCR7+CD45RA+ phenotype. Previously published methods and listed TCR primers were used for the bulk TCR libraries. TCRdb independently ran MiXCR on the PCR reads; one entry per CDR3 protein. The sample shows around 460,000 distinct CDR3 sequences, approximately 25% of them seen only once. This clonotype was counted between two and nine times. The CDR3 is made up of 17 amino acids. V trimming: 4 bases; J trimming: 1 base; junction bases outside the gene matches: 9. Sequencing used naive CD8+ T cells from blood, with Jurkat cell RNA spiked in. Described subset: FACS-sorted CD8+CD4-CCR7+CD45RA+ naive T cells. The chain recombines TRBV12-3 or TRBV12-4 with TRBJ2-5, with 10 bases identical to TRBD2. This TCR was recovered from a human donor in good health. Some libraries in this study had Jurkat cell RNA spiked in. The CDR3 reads CASSWSGQRGGQETQYF. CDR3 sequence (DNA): TGTGCCAGCAGTTGGTCGGGCCAGCGGGGGGGCCAAGAGACCCAGTACTTC.